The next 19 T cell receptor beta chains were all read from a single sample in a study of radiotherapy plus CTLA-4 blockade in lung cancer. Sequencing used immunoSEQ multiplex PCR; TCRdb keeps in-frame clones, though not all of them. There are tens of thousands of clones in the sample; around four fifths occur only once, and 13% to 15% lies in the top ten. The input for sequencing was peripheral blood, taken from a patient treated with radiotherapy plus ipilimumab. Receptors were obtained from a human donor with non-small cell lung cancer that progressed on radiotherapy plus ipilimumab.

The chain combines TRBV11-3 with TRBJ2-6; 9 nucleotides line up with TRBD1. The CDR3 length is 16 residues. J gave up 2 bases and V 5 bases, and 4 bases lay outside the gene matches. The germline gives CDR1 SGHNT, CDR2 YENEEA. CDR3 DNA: TGTGCCAGCAGCCCCAGGACAGGGGCTGGGGCCAACGTCCTGACTTTC. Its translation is CASSPRTGAGANVLTF.

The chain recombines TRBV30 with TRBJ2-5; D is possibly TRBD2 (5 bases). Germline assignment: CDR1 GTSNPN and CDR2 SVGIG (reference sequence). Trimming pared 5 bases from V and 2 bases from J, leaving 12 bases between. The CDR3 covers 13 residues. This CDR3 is CAWETGDQETQYF. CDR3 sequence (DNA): TGTGCCTGGGAGACCGGGGATCAAGAGACCCAGTACTTC.

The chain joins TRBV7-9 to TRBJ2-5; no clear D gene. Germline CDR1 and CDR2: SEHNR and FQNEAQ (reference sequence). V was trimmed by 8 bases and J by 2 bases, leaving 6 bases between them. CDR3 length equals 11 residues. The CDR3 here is CASEKQETQYF. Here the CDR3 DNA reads TGTGCCAGCGAAAAGCAAGAGACCCAGTACTTC. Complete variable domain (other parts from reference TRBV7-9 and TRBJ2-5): DTGVSQNPRHKITKRGQNVTFRCDPISEHNRLYWYRQTLGQGPEFLTYFQNEAQLEKSRLLSDRFSAERPKGSFSTLEIQRTEQGDSAMYLCASEKQETQYFGPGTRLLVL.

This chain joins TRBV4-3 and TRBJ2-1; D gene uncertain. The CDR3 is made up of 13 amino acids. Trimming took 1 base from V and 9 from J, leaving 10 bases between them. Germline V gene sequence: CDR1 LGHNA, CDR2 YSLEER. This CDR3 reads CASSQVSRTEQFF. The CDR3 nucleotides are TGCGCCAGCAGCCAAGTTTCACGGACTGAGCAGTTCTTC.

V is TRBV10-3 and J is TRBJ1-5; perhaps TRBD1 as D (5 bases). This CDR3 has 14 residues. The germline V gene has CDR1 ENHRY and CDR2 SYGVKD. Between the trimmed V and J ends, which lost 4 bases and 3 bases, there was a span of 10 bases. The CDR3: CAISVAGTNQPQHF. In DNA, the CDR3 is TGTGCCATCAGTGTTGCCGGGACCAATCAGCCCCAGCATTTT.

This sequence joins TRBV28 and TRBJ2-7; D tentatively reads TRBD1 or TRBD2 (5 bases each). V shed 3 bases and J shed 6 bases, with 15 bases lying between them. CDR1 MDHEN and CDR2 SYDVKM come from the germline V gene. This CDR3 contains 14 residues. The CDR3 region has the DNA TGTGCCAGCAGTTTTCTCGAGGGGACCGCCGAGCAGTACTTC. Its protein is CASSFLEGTAEQYF.

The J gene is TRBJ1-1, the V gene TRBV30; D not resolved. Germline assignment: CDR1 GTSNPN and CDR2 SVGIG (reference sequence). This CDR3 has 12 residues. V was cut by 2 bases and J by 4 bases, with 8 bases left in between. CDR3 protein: CAWSQLATEAFF. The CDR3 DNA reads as TGTGCCTGGAGTCAACTCGCCACTGAAGCTTTCTTT.

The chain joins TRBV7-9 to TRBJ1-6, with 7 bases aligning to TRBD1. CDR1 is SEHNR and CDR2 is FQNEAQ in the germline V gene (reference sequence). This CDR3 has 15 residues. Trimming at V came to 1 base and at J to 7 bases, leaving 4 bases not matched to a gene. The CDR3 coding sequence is TGTGCCAGCAGCTTAGTCGGGACAGACAATTCACCCCTCCACTTT. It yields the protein CASSLVGTDNSPLHF.

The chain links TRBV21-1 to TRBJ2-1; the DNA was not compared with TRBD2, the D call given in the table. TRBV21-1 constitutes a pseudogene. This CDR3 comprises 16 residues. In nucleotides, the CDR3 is TGTGCCAGCAGCAACACCAGGACTAGCGGTTACAATGAGCAGTTCTTC. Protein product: CASSNTRTSGYNEQFF.

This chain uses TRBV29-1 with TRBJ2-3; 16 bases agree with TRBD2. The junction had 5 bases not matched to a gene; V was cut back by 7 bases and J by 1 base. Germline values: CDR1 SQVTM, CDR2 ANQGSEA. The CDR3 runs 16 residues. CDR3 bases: TGCAGCGGCCTGGGACTAGCGGGGGGGGGCACAGATACGCAGTATTTT. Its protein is CSGLGLAGGGTDTQYF.

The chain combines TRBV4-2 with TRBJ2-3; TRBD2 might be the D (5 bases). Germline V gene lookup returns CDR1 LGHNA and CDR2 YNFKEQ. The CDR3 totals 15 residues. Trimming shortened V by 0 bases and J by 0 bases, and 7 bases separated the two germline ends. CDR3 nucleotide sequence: TGTGCCAGCAGCCAAGACGGCGGGAGCACAGATACGCAGTATTTT. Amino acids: CASSQDGGSTDTQYF.

CDR3 nucleotide sequence: TGCGCCAGCAGCCCCGCCAGGGATACGCAGTATTTT. This codes for CASSPARDTQYF. The chain has TRBV5-1 and TRBJ2-3; D is undetermined. This CDR3 is 12 amino acids long. The germline CDR1 and CDR2 sequences are SGHRS and YFSETQ. The V end was cut by 4 bases, the J end by 6 bases, with 9 bases between. The variable domain in full, with the rest retrieved from reference TRBV5-1 and TRBJ2-3, is KAGVTQTPRYLIKTRGQQVTLSCSPISGHRSVSWYQQTPGQGLQFLFEYFSETQRNKGNFPGRFSGRQFSNSRSEMNVSTLELGDSALYLCASSPARDTQYFGPGTRLTVL.

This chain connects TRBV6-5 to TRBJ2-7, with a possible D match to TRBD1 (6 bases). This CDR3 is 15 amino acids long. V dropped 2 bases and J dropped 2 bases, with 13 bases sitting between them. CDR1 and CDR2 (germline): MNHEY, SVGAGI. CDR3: CASSYEAGATYEQYF. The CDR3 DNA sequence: TGTGCCAGCAGTTACGAGGCAGGGGCCACCTACGAGCAGTACTTC.

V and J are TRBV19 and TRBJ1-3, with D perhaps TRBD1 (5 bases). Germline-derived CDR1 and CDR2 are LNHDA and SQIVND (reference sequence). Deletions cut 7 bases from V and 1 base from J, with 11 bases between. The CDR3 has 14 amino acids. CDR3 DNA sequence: TGTGCCAGTATGGGGGGATCGTCTGGAAACACCATATATTTT. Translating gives CASMGGSSGNTIYF.

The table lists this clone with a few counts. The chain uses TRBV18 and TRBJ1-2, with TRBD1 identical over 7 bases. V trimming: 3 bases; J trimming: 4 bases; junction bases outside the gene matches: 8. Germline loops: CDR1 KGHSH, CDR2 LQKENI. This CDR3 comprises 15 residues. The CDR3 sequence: CASSPEKGQIYGYTF. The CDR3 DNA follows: TGTGCCAGCTCACCGGAGAAGGGACAGATCTATGGCTACACCTTC.

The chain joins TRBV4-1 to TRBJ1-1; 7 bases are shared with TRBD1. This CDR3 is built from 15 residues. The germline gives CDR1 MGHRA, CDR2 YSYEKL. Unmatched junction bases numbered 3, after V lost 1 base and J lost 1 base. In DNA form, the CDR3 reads TGCGCCAGCAGCCAAGCGGACAGGTCGAACACTGAAGCTTTCTTT. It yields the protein CASSQADRSNTEAFF.

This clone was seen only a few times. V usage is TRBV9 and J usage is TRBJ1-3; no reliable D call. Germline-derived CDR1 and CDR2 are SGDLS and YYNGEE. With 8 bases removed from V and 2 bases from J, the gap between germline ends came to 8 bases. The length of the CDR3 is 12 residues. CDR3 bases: TGTGCCAGTAGAGGTGCTGGAAACACCATATATTTT. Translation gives CASRGAGNTIYF.

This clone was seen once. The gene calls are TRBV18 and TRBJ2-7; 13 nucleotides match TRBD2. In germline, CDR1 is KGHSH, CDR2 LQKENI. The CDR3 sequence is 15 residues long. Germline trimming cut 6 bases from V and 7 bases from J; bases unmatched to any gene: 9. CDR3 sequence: CASSRRTSGSGEQYF. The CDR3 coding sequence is TGTGCCAGCTCCCGAAGGACTAGCGGGAGTGGTGAGCAGTACTTC.

CDR3 sequence (DNA): TGTGCCAGCAGTGCGTTTACGCGGGACATGGCTTTCTTT. Its translation is CASSAFTRDMAFF. V gene TRBV28 combines with J gene TRBJ1-1; weak D call: TRBD1 (6 bases). The length of the CDR3 is 13 residues. The V end was cut by 5 bases, the J end by 11 bases, with 18 bases between. Germline CDR1 and CDR2: MDHEN and SYDVKM.